This T cell receptor beta chain was captured by sequencing in a study of blood T cell repertoires in COVID-19. This clone was picked up one time. Either two negative PCRs, clearance, or symptom resolution qualified Cohort 3 donors as recovered. Germline values: CDR1 MDHEN, CDR2 SYDVKM. CDR3 length equals 14 residues. Sequenced by immunoSEQ multiplex PCR; TCRdb stores in-frame clones only, minus some. Counted here are fewer than 350,000 clones, approximately 90% occurring once; the ten biggest clones make up roughly 8.9%. V gene TRBV28 combines with J gene TRBJ2-7, with D perhaps TRBD2 (5 bases). Input material: PBMCs or T cells enriched from blood (not recorded which). This TCR was sampled from a woman aged 40 to 50 who had recovered from COVID-19. The CDR3 DNA is TGTGCAATAGATCAGCGGATGGGCTCCTACGAGCAGTACTTC. Its translation is CAIDQRMGSYEQYF.